The 30 T cell receptor beta chains below all came from one sample that was sequenced in a study of early T cells in non-severe SARS-CoV-2 infection. TCRdb re-called the 5' RACE reads with MiXCR, one entry per CDR3 protein. Among approximately 70,000 distinct CDR3 sequences listed, around 13% were seen once. Sequencing was done on a sample of whole blood. These receptors all stem from an adult who was a healthcare worker with PCR-confirmed SARS-CoV-2 infection or an uninfected control (not recorded which).

This clonotype was seen ten or more times. The V gene is TRBV7-2, the J gene TRBJ1-6, with 7 bases that match TRBD1. Trimming removed 6 bases from V and 14 bases from J; junction bases left unmatched: 10. The CDR3 totals 13 residues. Germline lookup yields CDR1 SGHTA and CDR2 FQGNSA. CDR3 amino acids: CASSRDRTLALHF. As DNA, the CDR3 is TGTGCCAGCAGTCGGGACAGAACCTTGGCCCTCCACTTT.

This clonotype was detected a few times. The CDR3 sequence: CASNQDRSSGNTIYF. As DNA, the CDR3 is TGTGCCAGCAACCAGGACAGAAGCTCTGGAAACACCATATATTTT. The chain has TRBV6-1 and TRBJ1-3; D may be TRBD1 (6 bases). Germline assignment: CDR1 MNHNS and CDR2 SASEGT. This CDR3 is 15 amino acids long. The V gene lost 7 bases and the J gene lost 0 bases, with 13 bases spanning the gap.

This clonotype turned up a few times. V and J are TRBV4-3 and TRBJ2-3; possibly TRBD2 for D (5 bases). The germline V gene encodes CDR1 LGHNA and CDR2 YSLEER. V was clipped by 1 base and J by 0 bases, with 14 bases between them. The CDR3 loop spans 17 amino acids. The CDR3 here is CASSQGSGSGSTDTQYF. CDR3 bases: TGCGCCAGCAGCCAAGGAAGCGGTTCTGGGAGCACAGATACGCAGTATTTT.

In its sample, this clonotype was seen many times. The chain is built from TRBV6-6 and TRBJ2-2, with TRBD1 as a possible D gene (6 bases). From germline, CDR1 is MNHNY and CDR2 SVGAGI (reference sequence). The CDR3 sequence is 15 residues long. Trimming removed 7 bases from V and 0 bases from J, with 12 bases in between. This CDR3 reads CASKTGLTNTGELFF. For the CDR3, the DNA is TGTGCCAGCAAAACAGGGTTGACGAACACCGGGGAGCTGTTTTTT.

This clonotype appeared a few times. J is TRBJ1-5 and V is TRBV7-2; TRBD1 might be the D (5 bases). V was pared by 0 bases and J by 6 bases, with 9 bases between. The CDR3 runs 14 residues. Germline V CDR1 and CDR2: SGHTA, FQGNSA. The CDR3 region is CASSLARGTQPQHF. The CDR3 DNA is TGTGCCAGCAGCTTAGCGCGTGGGACTCAGCCCCAGCATTTT.

The rearrangement joins TRBV28 to TRBJ2-2; a weak D match, TRBD1 (6 bases). The CDR3 sequence is 12 residues long. Trimming shortened V by 6 bases and J by 6 bases, and 8 bases separated the two germline ends. CDR1 MDHEN and CDR2 SYDVKM come from the germline V gene. CDR3 loop: CASSRGSGELFF. The CDR3 DNA is TGTGCCAGCAGCAGGGGATCCGGGGAGCTGTTTTTT.

This clonotype showed up many times. The chain links TRBV2 to TRBJ2-2; D may be TRBD2 (5 bases). The CDR3 length is 14 residues. Germline lookup yields CDR1 SNHLY and CDR2 FYNNEI. Trimming left V 4 bases short and J 6 bases short, with 12 bases between. Here the CDR3 reads CASSGGSSPGELFF. The CDR3 bases are TGTGCCAGCAGTGGGGGATCTAGCCCCGGGGAGCTGTTTTTT.

In this sample, this clonotype turned up a few times. The chain couples TRBV29-1 to TRBJ2-7; 8 bases agree with TRBD1. CDR1 is SQVTM, CDR2 ANQGSEA, per germline. J was trimmed by 4 bases and V by 5 bases; bases with no gene match: 10. The CDR3 runs 14 residues. The CDR3 nucleotides read TGCAGCGTTACGACTTGGACAGGGTCGTACGAGCAGTACTTC. This gives the protein CSVTTWTGSYEQYF.

This clonotype was counted ten times or more. This chain joins TRBV6-5 and TRBJ1-1; D remains ambiguous. The CDR3 length is 13 residues. Germline assignment: CDR1 MNHEY and CDR2 SVGAGI. V lost 6 bases to trimming and J lost 1 base, with 9 bases between them. The CDR3 protein is CASSPAWNTEAFF. The CDR3 region has the DNA TGTGCCAGCAGCCCCGCTTGGAACACTGAAGCTTTCTTT.

This clonotype was picked up a small number of times. This sequence joins TRBV28 and TRBJ2-7; perhaps TRBD1 as D (6 bases). Germline loops: CDR1 MDHEN, CDR2 SYDVKM. Between the trimmed V and J ends, which lost 3 bases and 6 bases, there was a span of 12 bases. CDR3 size: 13 residues. The CDR3 is CASSLVRGPEQYF. The CDR3 region has the DNA TGTGCCAGCAGTTTGGTCAGGGGTCCCGAGCAGTACTTC.

CDR3 protein: CSVEGGGAVNEQFF. In nucleotides, the CDR3 is TGCAGCGTTGAAGGTGGGGGGGCCGTCAATGAGCAGTTCTTC. The chain recombines TRBV29-1 with TRBJ2-1; D is possibly TRBD2 (7 bases). Germline V gives CDR1 SQVTM, CDR2 ANQGSEA. Trimming took 1 base from V and 6 from J, leaving 13 bases between them. The CDR3 spans 14 residues.

The CDR3 DNA reads as TGTGCCAGCAGCCAAGGAGGCAGGGGGCAAGAGACCCAGTACTTC. Amino acids: CASSQGGRGQETQYF. V and J are TRBV14 and TRBJ2-5; 7 nucleotides match TRBD1. The germline CDR1 and CDR2 sequences are SGHDN and FVKESK. The CDR3 length is 15 residues. Trimming removed 1 base from V and 2 bases from J; junction bases left unmatched: 4.

The chain joins TRBV3-1 to TRBJ1-4; 7 nucleotides match TRBD1. The V segment lost 2 bases and the J segment 8 bases; nucleotides outside the gene matches: 14. Germline CDR1 LGHDT, CDR2 YNNKEL (reference sequence). The CDR3 has 17 amino acids. CDR3 sequence: CASSQSGTATRGEKLFF. In DNA, the CDR3 is TGTGCCAGCAGCCAATCGGGGACAGCGACTCGAGGAGAAAAACTGTTTTTT.

This clonotype was detected many times. The chain is built from TRBV9 and TRBJ1-2, with D perhaps TRBD1 (5 bases). CDR1 is SGDLS and CDR2 is YYNGEE in the germline V gene. The CDR3 has 17 amino acids. V gave up 3 bases and J gave up 6 bases, with 24 bases separating them. The CDR3: CASSDGRVREGYDGYTF. CDR3 in DNA: TGTGCCAGCAGCGATGGTAGGGTCAGGGAGGGGTATGATGGCTACACCTTC.

This clonotype was seen more than once but under ten times. The genes are TRBV11-2 and TRBJ1-1, with no clear D. V lost 5 bases and J 4 bases, leaving 17 bases between the germline ends. CDR3 length: 15 amino acids. Germline V lookup: CDR1 SGHAT, CDR2 FQNNGV. The CDR3 loop reads CASSRWLELGTEAFF. CDR3 DNA sequence: TGTGCCAGCAGCCGGTGGTTAGAGCTAGGCACTGAAGCTTTCTTT.

The table lists this clonotype with a few counts. The genes are TRBV7-8 and TRBJ1-6; D perhaps matches TRBD1 (6 bases). Germline CDR1 and CDR2: SGHVS and FQNEAQ. This CDR3 is 18 amino acids long. The V gene lost 0 bases and the J gene lost 0 bases, with 12 bases spanning the gap. This chain's CDR3 is CASSLARGGSSYNSPLHF. The CDR3 DNA is TGTGCCAGCAGCTTAGCGAGGGGGGGTAGCTCCTATAATTCACCCCTCCACTTT. The variable domain in full, with the rest retrieved from reference TRBV7-8 and TRBJ1-6, is GAGVSQSPRYKVAKRGQDVALRCDPISGHVSLFWYQQALGQGPEFLTYFQNEAQLDKSGLPSDRFFAERPEGSVSTLKIQRTQQEDSAVYLCASSLARGGSSYNSPLHFGNGTRLTVT.

The J gene is TRBJ2-7, the V gene TRBV9; 8 positions match TRBD1. V was pared by 4 bases and J by 6 bases, with 9 bases of the junction left unmatched. The germline CDR1 and CDR2 sequences are SGDLS and YYNGEE. The CDR3 loop spans 14 amino acids. In nucleotides, the CDR3 is TGTGCCAGCAGCCCTCACAGGGGGGCGGGCGAGCAGTACTTC. Translating gives CASSPHRGAGEQYF.

This clonotype appeared a few times. The V and J genes are TRBV27 and TRBJ1-6; TRBD1 aligns across 11 bases. J was trimmed by 7 bases and V by 8 bases; bases with no gene match: 7. CDR1 and CDR2 from the germline V gene are MNHEY and SMNVEV (reference sequence). This CDR3 is built from 15 residues. The CDR3: CASASRTGGNSPLHF. The CDR3 nucleotides read TGTGCCAGCGCGTCACGGACAGGGGGCAATTCACCCCTCCACTTT.

The rearrangement uses TRBV11-2 and TRBJ2-3; possible D gene TRBD2, 6 bases. V was pared by 2 bases and J by 0 bases, with 9 bases between. Germline CDR1 is SGHAT and CDR2 is FQNNGV. This CDR3 contains 15 residues. The CDR3 is CASSLTGDSTDTQYF. In DNA form, the CDR3 reads TGTGCCAGCAGCTTAACGGGGGACAGCACAGATACGCAGTATTTT.

This rearrangement joins TRBV5-8 to TRBJ2-7; D call uncertain. Germline V gene sequence: CDR1 SGHTS, CDR2 YDEGEE. V was shortened by 5 bases and J by 0 bases, with 12 bases between the two germline ends. The CDR3 is made up of 14 amino acids. For the CDR3, the DNA is TGTGCCAGCAGGAGCAGAAGGAGCTCCTACGAGCAGTACTTC. Its protein product is CASRSRRSSYEQYF.

The chain is built from TRBV14 and TRBJ1-1; tentatively, D is TRBD1 (5 bases). The V and J ends lost 0 bases and 9 bases respectively, with 8 bases between them. The CDR3 loop spans 12 amino acids. The V gene's germline CDR1 is SGHDN and CDR2 FVKESK. DNA of the CDR3: TGTGCCAGCAGCCAAGACAGGGAGAAAGCTTTCTTT. Amino acid sequence: CASSQDREKAFF.

A few counts support this clonotype. This chain connects TRBV4-3 to TRBJ2-1, with D tentatively TRBD2 (5 bases). Per the germline V gene, CDR1 is LGHNA and CDR2 is YSLEER. Trimming left V 3 bases short and J 7 bases short, with 16 bases between. The CDR3 is made up of 15 amino acids. The CDR3 DNA reads as TGCGCCAGCAGCCATTCTGGCGGGTGGATAAATGAGCAGTTCTTC. Its translation: CASSHSGGWINEQFF.

The V and J genes are TRBV29-1 and TRBJ2-2, with D possibly matching TRBD2 (6 bases). CDR1 is SQVTM, CDR2 ANQGSEA, per germline. Trimming took 4 bases from V and 5 from J, leaving 14 bases between them. The CDR3 loop spans 14 amino acids. CDR3 bases: TGCAGCGTTGGATGGGCGGGGCCGACCGGGGAGCTGTTTTTT. It is translated as CSVGWAGPTGELFF.

The CDR3 region has the DNA TGTGCCATCAGTGAGGAGTCTGGGGTGGCTTATGGCTACACCTTC. This codes for CAISEESGVAYGYTF. J is TRBJ1-2 and V is TRBV10-3; D is unclear. V lost 2 bases and J 5 bases, leaving 15 bases between the germline ends. Germline V lookup: CDR1 ENHRY, CDR2 SYGVKD. The CDR3 is 15 residues long.

This clonotype was found many times. This chain connects TRBV6-6 to TRBJ2-5; no clear D. The V and J ends lost 8 bases and 4 bases respectively, with 8 bases between them. Germline assignment: CDR1 MNHNY and CDR2 SVGAGI (reference sequence). The CDR3 loop spans 11 amino acids. CDR3 sequence: CASGRAETQYF. The CDR3 coding sequence is TGTGCCAGCGGCCGGGCAGAGACCCAGTACTTC.

This clonotype was detected only a few times. The chain links TRBV29-1 to TRBJ2-7; a possible D gene is TRBD1 (5 bases). CDR1 is SQVTM, CDR2 ANQGSEA, per germline. Trimming removed 7 bases from V and 0 bases from J, with 7 bases in between. The CDR3 sequence is 11 residues long. The CDR3 DNA follows: TGCAGCGCGACAGTCTCCTACGAGCAGTACTTC. It specifies CSATVSYEQYF.

In its sample, this clonotype was seen many times. V gene TRBV27 combines with J gene TRBJ2-1, with TRBD2 matching 8 bases. Germline V gene sequence: CDR1 MNHEY, CDR2 SMNVEV (reference sequence). CDR3 length: 16 residues. V shed 6 bases, J shed 4 bases, and the junction held 11 bases outside the gene matches. For the CDR3, the DNA is TGTGCCAGCAGGGGCATTAGGGGCGGGGGGTACAATGAGCAGTTCTTC. It is translated as CASRGIRGGGYNEQFF.

This chain connects TRBV5-1 to TRBJ1-1; tentatively, D is TRBD1 (6 bases). The V gene's germline CDR1 is SGHRS and CDR2 YFSETQ. CDR3 length: 16 amino acids. Trimming removed 4 bases at V and 1 base at J, with 17 bases between. This CDR3 is CASSGGLVAGNTEAFF. In nucleotides, the CDR3 is TGCGCCAGCAGCGGGGGCTTGGTGGCGGGGAACACTGAAGCTTTCTTT.

This clonotype appeared once. A junction boundary mismatches the germline segment, possibly from a read error. Here the CDR3 DNA reads TGCGTCAGCAGCTTGGTCAGGTCCCCAGACTACGAGCAGTACTTC. Its translation is CVSSLVRSPDYEQYF. The V call is TRBV5-1, the J call TRBJ2-7; D remains unclear. The germline V gene encodes CDR1 SGHRS and CDR2 YFSETQ. This CDR3 is built from 15 residues.

In its sample, this clonotype was seen a few times. This chain links TRBV9 with TRBJ2-6, with D perhaps matching TRBD1 (5 bases). The germline CDR1 and CDR2 sequences are SGDLS and YYNGEE. V shed 4 bases and J shed 0 bases, with 14 bases lying between them. The CDR3 is made up of 17 amino acids. As DNA, the CDR3 is TGTGCCAGCAGCTTCCGACAGACCGACTCTGGGGCCAACGTCCTGACTTTC. Translating it yields CASSFRQTDSGANVLTF. Looking up the rest from reference TRBV9 and TRBJ2-6 gives the full variable domain: DSGVTQTPKHLITATGQRVTLRCSPRSGDLSVYWYQQSLDQGLQFLIQYYNGEERAKGNILERFSAQQFPDLHSELNLSSLELGDSALYFCASSFRQTDSGANVLTFGAGSRLTVL.